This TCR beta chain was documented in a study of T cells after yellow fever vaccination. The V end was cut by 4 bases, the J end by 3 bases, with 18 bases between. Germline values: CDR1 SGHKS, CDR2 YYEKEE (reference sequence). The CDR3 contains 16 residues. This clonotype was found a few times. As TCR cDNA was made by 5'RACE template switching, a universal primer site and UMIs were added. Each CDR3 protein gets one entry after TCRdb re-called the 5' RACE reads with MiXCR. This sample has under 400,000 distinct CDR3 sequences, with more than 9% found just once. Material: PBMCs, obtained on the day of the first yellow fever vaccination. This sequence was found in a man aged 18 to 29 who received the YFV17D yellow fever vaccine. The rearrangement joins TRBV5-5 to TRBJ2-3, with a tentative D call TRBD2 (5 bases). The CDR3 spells CASSHLARRTTDTQYF. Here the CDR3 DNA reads TGTGCCAGCAGCCACCTGGCCCGTCGGACTACAGATACGCAGTATTTT.